These T cell receptor beta chains were read from a single sample in a study of blood T cell repertoires in COVID-19. Assay used: immunoSEQ multiplex PCR; TCRdb lists only in-frame clones, some missing. The sample consists of approximately 170,000 clones, roughly 85% of them appearing once. The sequenced material came from PBMCs or T cells enriched from blood (not recorded which). The receptors derive from a woman aged 65 to 85 in a cohort exposed to, infected with or recovered from COVID-19 (not recorded which). The CDR3 runs from the conserved cysteine through the conserved F or W. Each record gives: D gene, J gene, clone size, V gene, CDR3 protein, CDR3 DNA. A D gene is named only where the DNA matches it firmly. Clone size is given for some rows only: seen once, a few or many times, or a class if the clone is expanded.

TRBD1	TRBJ2-5	-	TRBV2	CASTRTGETQYF	TGTGCCAGCACTCGGACAGGAGAGACCCAGTACTTC
TRBD2	TRBJ2-1	-	TRBV2	CASRQTSGSWDEQFF	TGTGCCAGCAGGCAGACTAGCGGGAGCTGGGATGAGCAGTTCTTC
-	TRBJ2-5	-	TRBV28	CASSFGFQETQYF	TGTGCCAGCAGTTTCGGGTTCCAAGAGACCCAGTACTTC
TRBD2	TRBJ2-3	few	TRBV6-5	CASSTSGSTDTQYF	TGTGCCAGCAGTACTAGCGGGAGCACAGATACGCAGTATTTT
TRBD2	TRBJ2-7	-	TRBV16	CASSPRWEGLEQYF	TGTGCCAGCAGCCCACGGTGGGAGGGCCTCGAGCAGTACTTC
-	TRBJ1-2	once	TRBV5-1	CASSLGAGSYGYTF	TGCGCCAGCAGCTTGGGGGCGGGATCCTATGGCTACACCTTC
TRBD1	TRBJ1-2	-	TRBV7-2	CASSPRPDRVGYTF	TGTGCCAGCAGCCCCCGACCGGACAGGGTCGGCTACACCTTC
-	TRBJ2-7	-	TRBV28	CASSLLYEQYF	TGTGCCAGCAGTCTACTATACGAGCAGTACTTC
TRBD2	TRBJ2-7	-	TRBV9	CASSAGTSRQVVYF	TGTGCCAGCAGCGCCGGGACTAGCCGGCAAGTTGTGTACTTC
TRBD1	TRBJ1-2	-	TRBV5-6	CASRFLDREFYGYTF	TGTGCCAGCCGTTTTCTGGACAGGGAATTCTATGGCTACACCTTC
-	TRBJ2-7	-	TRBV12-3/TRBV12-4	CASSQTGTEQYF	TGTGCCAGCAGCCAAACAGGAACCGAGCAGTACTTC
TRBD2	TRBJ2-7	once	TRBV5-1	CASSQGTSGPYEQYF	TGCGCCAGCAGCCAAGGGACTAGCGGGCCATACGAGCAGTACTTC
-	TRBJ2-7	-	TRBV10-3	CAIRSAAAGEEQYF	TGTGCCATCCGTAGTGCCGCGGCAGGGGAAGAGCAGTACTTC
TRBD1	TRBJ2-7	-	TRBV2	CASSTGQAAYEQYF	TGTGCCAGCAGTACAGGACAGGCCGCCTACGAGCAGTACTTC
-	TRBJ1-4	-	TRBV7-2	CASSLARGGLEKLFF	TGTGCCAGCAGCTTAGCAAGGGGGGGACTTGAAAAACTGTTTTTT
-	TRBJ2-2	-	TRBV7-3	CASSSQSRGNTGELFF	TGTGCCAGCAGCTCGCAGTCTAGAGGGAACACCGGGGAGCTGTTTTTT
-	TRBJ2-5	-	TRBV6-2/TRBV6-3	CASSYVAEETQYF	TGTGCCAGCAGTTACGTAGCTGAAGAGACCCAGTACTTC
TRBD1	TRBJ1-6	-	TRBV5-1	CASSPGRGTGDSPLHF	TGCGCCAGCAGCCCCGGACGTGGGACAGGGGACTCACCCCTCCACTTT
-	TRBJ1-2	-	TRBV12-3/TRBV12-4	CASRQGTYGYTF	TGTGCCAGCAGGCAGGGAACCTATGGCTACACCTTC
TRBD2	TRBJ2-7	-	TRBV12-3/TRBV12-4	CASSFGGTYEQYF	TGTGCCAGCAGTTTCGGGGGGACCTACGAGCAGTACTTC
TRBD2	TRBJ2-1	few	TRBV6-5	CASPRLSGGEQFF	TGTGCCAGCCCCAGACTATCGGGAGGTGAGCAGTTCTTC
-	TRBJ2-7	-	TRBV3-1/TRBV3-2	CASSQENSRQYF	TGTGCCAGCAGCCAAGAGAACAGTCGGCAGTACTTC
-	TRBJ1-5	-	TRBV19	CASSIAAWGNQPQHF	TGTGCCAGTAGTATCGCGGCGTGGGGCAATCAGCCCCAGCATTTT
TRBD2	TRBJ2-3	few	TRBV7-2	CASSPASTSGRAQQYF	TGTGCCAGCAGCCCGGCCTCGACTAGCGGGAGGGCGCAGCAGTATTTT
TRBD1	TRBJ1-4	-	TRBV6-5	CASSRGLDEKLFF	TGTGCCAGCAGCAGGGGGCTTGATGAAAAACTGTTTTTT
TRBD1	TRBJ1-1	-	TRBV5-1	CASSWTGVNTEAFF	TGCGCCAGCAGCTGGACAGGGGTGAACACTGAAGCTTTCTTT
-	TRBJ1-3	once	TRBV12-3/TRBV12-4	CASSRERGNTIYF	TGTGCCAGCAGCCGGGAACGAGGAAACACCATATATTTT
TRBD2	TRBJ2-5	-	TRBV6-8	CASRPEERELGETQYF	TGTGCCAGCAGACCCGAGGAGCGGGAGCTGGGAGAGACCCAGTACTTC
TRBD1	TRBJ2-1	-	TRBV30	CALTGTGSNEQFF	TGTGCCTTAACCGGGACAGGGTCGAATGAGCAGTTCTTC
TRBD1	TRBJ1-1	-	TRBV10-1	CASSGDRSNTEAFF	TGCGCCAGCAGTGGGGACAGGTCTAACACTGAAGCTTTCTTT
-	TRBJ1-1	few	TRBV4-2	CASSSPGKTEAFF	TGTGCCAGCAGCTCGCCAGGGAAAACTGAAGCTTTCTTT
-	TRBJ2-3	once	TRBV28	CASRLAGPNTQYF	TGTGCCAGCAGACTAGCCGGACCAAATACGCAGTATTTT
-	TRBJ1-5	once	TRBV28	CASSSGQDQPQHF	TGTGCCAGCAGTTCAGGGCAGGATCAGCCCCAGCATTTT
TRBD1	TRBJ1-2	-	TRBV11-2	CASSYRTGGGYTF	TGTGCCAGCAGCTACCGGACAGGGGGTGGCTACACCTTC
-	TRBJ2-7	many	TRBV21-1	CASSIAGQGPYEQYF	TGTGCCAGCAGCATTGCTGGACAGGGGCCCTACGAGCAGTACTTC
TRBD2	TRBJ2-5	-	TRBV24-1	CATSPRRGGGETQYF	TGTGCCACCAGCCCCCGCCGGGGGGGCGGAGAGACCCAGTACTTC
-	TRBJ2-1	-	TRBV4-3	CASSQVLGGGGASGNEQFF	TGCGCCAGCAGCCAAGTATTGGGGGGAGGCGGGGCCTCCGGGAATGAGCAGTTCTTC
-	TRBJ1-2	once	TRBV4-1	CASSHTISRVKGGYTF	TGCGCCAGCAGCCACACAATAAGCAGGGTGAAGGGGGGCTACACCTTC
-	TRBJ1-6	many	TRBV7-2	CASSLGRVSNSPLHF	TGTGCCAGCAGCTTAGGGCGGGTGTCTAATTCACCCCTCCACTTT
TRBD1	TRBJ1-1	-	TRBV18	CASSPLGQGNTEAFF	TGTGCCAGCTCACCACTGGGACAGGGGAACACTGAAGCTTTCTTT
-	TRBJ1-6	-	TRBV10-3	CAISEFEVPNSPLHF	TGTGCCATCAGTGAGTTTGAGGTCCCTAATTCACCCCTCCACTTT
TRBD1	TRBJ2-7	-	TRBV6-5	CASSPDRGQYEQYF	TGTGCCAGCAGTCCAGACAGGGGGCAGTACGAGCAGTACTTC